This T cell receptor (beta chain) was recorded in a study of control samples from healthy donors and cancer patients. Clones were sequenced by immunoSEQ multiplex PCR, and TCRdb holds only the in-frame ones, with some missing. The table records about 110,000 clones, 70% to 90% of them present only once. Germline loops: CDR1 MGHDK, CDR2 SYGVNS. The CDR3 consists of 16 residues. Trimming stripped 1 base from V and 4 bases from J, with 14 bases between. What was sequenced was PBMCs. The genes are TRBV25-1 and TRBJ2-1; D uncertain. The receptor was isolated from a woman aged 55-69 years with lung cancer. The CDR3 DNA sequence: TGTGCCAGCAGTGAATTGAAGTCAGTGAGTTACAATGAGCAGTTCTTC. This sequence encodes CASSELKSVSYNEQFF.